Sequencing of this T cell receptor beta chain was carried out in a study of shared clonotypes between healthy human individuals. The CDR3 has 14 amino acids. Germline CDR1 is MDHEN and CDR2 is SYDVKM. V was clipped by 5 bases and J by 5 bases; unmatched bases: 7. CD45RO-negative, CCR7-positively selected cells formed the naive CD8 fraction, excluding terminally differentiated effector memory CD45RA+ cells. Generated by immunoSEQ multiplex PCR, the TCRdb table keeps only in-frame clones and is missing some. The sample has around 2,000,000 clones, about 95% seen once. This TCR derives from a young man in good health. The chain joins TRBV28 to TRBJ2-3; TRBD1 aligns across 7 bases. The sequenced sample was naive CD8+ T cells sorted from blood. This chain's CDR3 is CASSNRGIGDTQYF. The CDR3, as DNA: TGTGCCAGCAGTAACAGGGGCATCGGAGATACGCAGTATTTT.